Shown below are 4 T cell receptor beta chains from a single sample sequenced in a study of T-cell memory formation after mild COVID-19. TCRdb redid the calling of the 5' RACE reads with MiXCR, one entry per CDR3 protein. The sample carries 110,000 to 150,000 distinct CDR3 sequences, more than 13% recorded once. The specimen sequenced was PBMCs or a T cell subset sorted from them (not recorded which). Every receptor here comes from an adult woman who had mild COVID-19 (a few samples of this study predate the infection). Cell type and time point are not known.

This clonotype was recorded only once. The V call is TRBV2, the J call TRBJ2-1; D is unresolved. From germline, CDR1 is SNHLY and CDR2 FYNNEI. CDR3 length: 13 residues. Deletions cut 7 bases from V and 2 bases from J, with 9 bases between. CDR3 residues: CASTDGTYNEQFF. In nucleotides, the CDR3 is TGTGCCAGCACAGACGGCACCTACAATGAGCAGTTCTTC.

This clonotype was seen a few times. The V and J genes are TRBV29-1 and TRBJ2-7; 10 bases fit TRBD2. The CDR3 runs to 15 residues. The germline V gene has CDR1 SQVTM and CDR2 ANQGSEA. Trimming at V came to 6 bases and at J to 3 bases, leaving 11 bases not matched to a gene. CDR3 amino acids: CSVRGLAEDYYEQYF. In nucleotides, the CDR3 is TGCAGCGTCCGAGGACTAGCGGAAGATTACTACGAGCAGTACTTC.

The chain uses TRBV2 and TRBJ2-3; D remains unclear. The V end lost 6 bases, the J end lost 2 bases, and 6 bases lay between the germline ends. Germline V lookup: CDR1 SNHLY, CDR2 FYNNEI. The CDR3 runs 12 residues. CDR3 in amino acids: CASRMYTDTQYF. The CDR3 nucleotides read TGTGCCAGCAGGATGTACACAGATACGCAGTATTTT.

The chain combines TRBV7-9 with TRBJ2-7, with TRBD2 matching over 14 bases. The CDR3 is 15 amino acids. The J segment lost 3 bases and the V segment lost 3 bases, leaving 1 base of the junction unmatched. Looked up from germline, CDR1 is SEHNR and CDR2 is FQNEAQ (reference sequence). This chain's CDR3 is CASSFGTSGSYEQYF. The CDR3 DNA reads TGTGCCAGCAGCTTTGGGACTAGCGGGAGCTACGAGCAGTACTTC.